These 5 T cell receptor beta chains were sequenced from one sample in a study of T cells after yellow fever vaccination. TCRdb re-analysed the 5' RACE reads in MiXCR, keeping a single row per CDR3 protein. The data contain some 400,000 distinct CDR3 sequences, around 20% of them singletons. Material: PBMCs, obtained before the yellow fever booster vaccination. Receptors were obtained from a young man who received the YFV17D yellow fever vaccine.

This chain joins TRBV6-6 and TRBJ2-1, with D uncertain. Trimming removed 4 bases from V and 3 bases from J, with 16 bases in between. This CDR3 comprises 16 residues. In germline, CDR1 is MNHNY, CDR2 SVGAGI (reference sequence). The CDR3 bases are TGTGCCAGCAGTTCCCTCCCGGGCGCCAGCTACAATGAGCAGTTCTTC. Its protein is CASSSLPGASYNEQFF.

CDR3 sequence (DNA): TGCAGCGTTGTGGGGATGGGGAGCGGGCAGTTCTTC. It yields the protein CSVVGMGSGQFF. This rearrangement joins TRBV29-1 to TRBJ2-1; tentatively, D is TRBD2 (5 bases). Trimming pared 4 bases from V and 12 bases from J, leaving 16 bases between. Germline CDR1 reads SQVTM; CDR2 reads ANQGSEA. CDR3 length: 12 residues.

This chain uses TRBV6-6 with TRBJ2-1, with 14 bases that match TRBD2. CDR1 is MNHNY, CDR2 SVGAGI, per germline (reference sequence). Unmatched junction bases numbered 10, after V lost 6 bases and J lost 12 bases. The CDR3 contains 15 residues. In DNA form, the CDR3 reads TGTGCCAGCAGCCACGGGACTAGCGGGGGCCCCTGGCAGTTCTTC. Translation gives CASSHGTSGGPWQFF.

The sample holds a few counts of this clonotype. This chain links TRBV29-1 with TRBJ2-2, with unresolved D. Trimming cost V 6 bases and J 0 bases, with 11 bases left between them. The CDR3 has 14 residues. CDR1 is SQVTM and CDR2 is ANQGSEA in the germline V gene. The CDR3 spells CSVSYSANTGELFF. Here the CDR3 DNA reads TGCAGCGTGTCGTACTCCGCGAACACCGGGGAGCTGTTTTTT.

This clonotype was seen a few times. The chain recombines TRBV4-3 with TRBJ2-1; D gene uncertain. Germline V lookup: CDR1 LGHNA, CDR2 YSLEER. The CDR3 has 14 residues. The ends were cut back, 1 base at V and 9 bases at J, with 13 bases in the middle. CDR3: CASSQVLGDREQFF. CDR3 DNA: TGCGCCAGCAGCCAAGTCCTTGGGGATCGTGAGCAGTTCTTC.